The clone carrying this T cell receptor (beta chain) was picked up many times. The template was RNA from unsorted bulk tissue. This entry is derived from a study of tumor and adjacent non-tumor tissue in lung cancer. About the study: The patients, 10 or so men and roughly 5 women, were 31 to 76 with stage I to III disease.

Three rounds of nested PCR, following a modified ARM-PCR protocol, produced the TCRbeta library. TCRdb reanalysed the multiplex PCR reads using MiXCR and keeps one entry per CDR3 protein. The table lists roughly 81,000 distinct CDR3 sequences, about two thirds of them singletons. The sample consisted of lung tumor tissue. The source is a woman aged 65 to 85 with non-small cell lung cancer.

The CDR3 here is CASSQGGYLSFEQYF. CDR3 nucleotides: TGTGCCAGCAGCCAGGGAGGGTATTTATCGTTCGAGCAGTACTTC. The rearrangement links TRBV14 to TRBJ2-7; 7 bases map to TRBD2. The junction had 11 bases not matched to a gene; V was cut back by 3 bases and J by 6 bases. This CDR3 comprises 15 residues. Germline V gene data show CDR1 as SGHDN and CDR2 as FVKESK.